Listed here is a single T cell receptor beta chain. Some clones are missing from TCRdb's copy, which holds only in-frame ones; the method was immunoSEQ multiplex PCR. This sample has approximately 10,000 clones, with around 73% found just once. The CDR3 has 16 residues. The germline gives CDR1 SNHLY, CDR2 FYNNEI. V lost 9 bases to trimming and J lost 0 bases; unmatched junction nucleotides: 5. This specimen belongs to a study of T cells after somatic rescue of genetic block. Source material: peripheral blood mononuclear cells (PBMCs). The clonotype comes from a boy under 18. This chain links TRBV2 with TRBJ1-4; 12 bases line up with TRBD1. The CDR3 sequence is CASGGQGATTNEKLFF. The CDR3, as DNA: TGTGCCAGTGGGGGACAGGGGGCAACAACTAATGAAAAACTGTTTTTT. Variable domain in full (rest from reference TRBV2 and TRBJ1-4): EPEVTQTPSHQVTQMGQEVILRCVPISNHLYFYWYRQILGQKVEFLVSFYNNEISEKSEIFDDQFSVERPDGSNFTLKIRSTKLEDSAMYFCASGGQGATTNEKLFFGSGTQLSVL.